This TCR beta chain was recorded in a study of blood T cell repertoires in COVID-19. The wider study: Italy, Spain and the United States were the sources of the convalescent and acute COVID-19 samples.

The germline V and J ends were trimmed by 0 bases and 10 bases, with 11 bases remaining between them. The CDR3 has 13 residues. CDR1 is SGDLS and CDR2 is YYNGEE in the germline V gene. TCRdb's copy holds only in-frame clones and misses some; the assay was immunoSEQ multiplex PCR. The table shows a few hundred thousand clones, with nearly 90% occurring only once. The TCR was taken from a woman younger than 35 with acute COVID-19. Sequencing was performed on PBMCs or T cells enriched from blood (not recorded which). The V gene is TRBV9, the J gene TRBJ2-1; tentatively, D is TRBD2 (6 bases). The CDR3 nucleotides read TGTGCCAGCAGCGTAGAGGGACTCGGGGAGCAGTTCTTC. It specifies CASSVEGLGEQFF.